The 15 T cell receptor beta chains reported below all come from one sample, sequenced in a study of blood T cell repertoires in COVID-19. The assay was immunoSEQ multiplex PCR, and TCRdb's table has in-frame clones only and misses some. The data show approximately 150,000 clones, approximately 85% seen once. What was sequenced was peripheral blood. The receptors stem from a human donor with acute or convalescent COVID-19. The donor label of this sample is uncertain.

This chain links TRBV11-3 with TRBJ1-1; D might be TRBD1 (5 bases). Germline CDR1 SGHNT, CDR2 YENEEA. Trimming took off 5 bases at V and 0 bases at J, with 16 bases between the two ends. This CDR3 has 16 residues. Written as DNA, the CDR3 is TGTGCCAGCAGCGGTCCGACAGAAAACATGAACACTGAAGCTTTCTTT. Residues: CASSGPTENMNTEAFF.

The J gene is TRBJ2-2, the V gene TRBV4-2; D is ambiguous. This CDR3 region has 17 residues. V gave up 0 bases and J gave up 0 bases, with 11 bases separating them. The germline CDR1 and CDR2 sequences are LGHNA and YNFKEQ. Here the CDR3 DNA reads TGTGCCAGCAGCCAAGATAGAGCCAACGCGAACACCGGGGAGCTGTTTTTT. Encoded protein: CASSQDRANANTGELFF.

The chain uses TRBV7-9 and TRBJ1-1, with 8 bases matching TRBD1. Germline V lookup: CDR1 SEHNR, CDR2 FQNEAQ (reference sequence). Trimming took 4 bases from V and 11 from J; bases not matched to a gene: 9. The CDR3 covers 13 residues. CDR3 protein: CASSSDRGGVAFF. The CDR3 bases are TGTGCCAGCAGCTCAGACAGGGGAGGGGTCGCTTTCTTT.

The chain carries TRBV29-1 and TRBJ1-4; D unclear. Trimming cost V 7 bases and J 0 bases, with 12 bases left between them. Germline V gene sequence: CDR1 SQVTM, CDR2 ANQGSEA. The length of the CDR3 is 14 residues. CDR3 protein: CSAGTAPTNEKLFF. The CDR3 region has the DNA TGCAGCGCGGGCACAGCTCCAACTAATGAAAAACTGTTTTTT.

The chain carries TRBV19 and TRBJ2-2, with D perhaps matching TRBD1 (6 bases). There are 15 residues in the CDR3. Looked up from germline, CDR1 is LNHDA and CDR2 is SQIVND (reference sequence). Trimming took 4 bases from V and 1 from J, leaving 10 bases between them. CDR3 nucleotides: TGTGCCAGTAGTAGCTCACAGGGGAACACCGGGGAGCTGTTTTTT. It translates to CASSSSQGNTGELFF.

The CDR3 loop reads CASSLVTAQDTIYF. The CDR3 nucleotides are TGTGCCAGCAGCTTAGTAACAGCCCAGGACACCATATATTTT. This chain uses TRBV7-8 with TRBJ1-3, with no clear D. The CDR3 is 14 amino acids. The V and J ends lost 1 base and 8 bases respectively, with 12 bases between them. Germline lookup yields CDR1 SGHVS and CDR2 FQNEAQ.

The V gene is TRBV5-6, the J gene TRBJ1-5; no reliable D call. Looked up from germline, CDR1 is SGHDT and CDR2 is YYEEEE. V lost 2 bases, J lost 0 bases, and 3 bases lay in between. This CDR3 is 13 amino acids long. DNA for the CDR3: TGTGCCAGCAGCTTCGGTAGCAATCAGCCCCAGCATTTT. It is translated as CASSFGSNQPQHF.

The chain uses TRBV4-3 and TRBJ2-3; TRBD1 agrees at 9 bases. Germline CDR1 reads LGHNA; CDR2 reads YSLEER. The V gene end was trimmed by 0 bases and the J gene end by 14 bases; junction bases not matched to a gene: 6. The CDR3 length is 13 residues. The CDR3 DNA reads TGCGCCAGCAGCCAAGATTTTGGGACAGGGCTGTATTTT. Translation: CASSQDFGTGLYF.

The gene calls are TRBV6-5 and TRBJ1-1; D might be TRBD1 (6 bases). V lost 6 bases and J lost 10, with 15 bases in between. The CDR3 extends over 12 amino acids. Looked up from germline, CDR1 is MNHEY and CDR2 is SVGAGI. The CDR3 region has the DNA TGTGCCAGCAGAACCCAGACAGGCTCAGCTTTCTTT. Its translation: CASRTQTGSAFF.

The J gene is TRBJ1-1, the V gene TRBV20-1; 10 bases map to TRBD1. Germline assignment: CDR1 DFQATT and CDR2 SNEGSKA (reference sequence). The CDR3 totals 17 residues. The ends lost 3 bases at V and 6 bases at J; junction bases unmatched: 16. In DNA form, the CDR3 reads TGCAGTGCTAGTAAGTTTTACAGGGGACAGGGGCTTTCTGAAGCTTTCTTT. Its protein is CSASKFYRGQGLSEAFF.

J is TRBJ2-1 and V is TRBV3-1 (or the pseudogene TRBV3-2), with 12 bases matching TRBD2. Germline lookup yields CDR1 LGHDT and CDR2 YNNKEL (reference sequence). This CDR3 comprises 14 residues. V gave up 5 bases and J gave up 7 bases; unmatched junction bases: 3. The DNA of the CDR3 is TGTGCCAGCAGCTCTAGCGGGAGGGTTAATGAGCAGTTCTTC. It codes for CASSSSGRVNEQFF.

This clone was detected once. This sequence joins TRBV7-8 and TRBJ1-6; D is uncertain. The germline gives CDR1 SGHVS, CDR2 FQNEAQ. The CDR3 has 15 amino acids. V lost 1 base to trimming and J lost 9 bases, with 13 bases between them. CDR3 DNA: TGTGCCAGCAGCTTAGTTGGGGATCGGGGTTCACCCCTCCACTTT. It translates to CASSLVGDRGSPLHF.

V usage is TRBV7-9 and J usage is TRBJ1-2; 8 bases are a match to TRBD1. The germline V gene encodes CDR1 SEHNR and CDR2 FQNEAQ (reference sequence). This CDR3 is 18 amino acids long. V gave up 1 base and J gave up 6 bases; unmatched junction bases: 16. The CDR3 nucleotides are TGTGCCAGCAGCTTAGTACCCCTAACCGGGACAGGCTCCCATGGCTACACCTTC. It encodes CASSLVPLTGTGSHGYTF.

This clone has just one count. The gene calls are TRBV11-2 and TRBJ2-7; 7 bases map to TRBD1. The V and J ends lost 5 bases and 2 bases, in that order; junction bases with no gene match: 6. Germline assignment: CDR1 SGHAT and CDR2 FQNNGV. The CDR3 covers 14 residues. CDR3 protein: CASSPQQGPYEQYF. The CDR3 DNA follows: TGTGCCAGCAGCCCCCAACAGGGGCCCTACGAGCAGTACTTC.

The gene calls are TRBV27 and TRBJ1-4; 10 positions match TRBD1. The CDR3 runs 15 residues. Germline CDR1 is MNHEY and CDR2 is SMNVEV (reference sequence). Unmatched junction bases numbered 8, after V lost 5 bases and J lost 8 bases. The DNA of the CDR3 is TGTGCCAGCAGTGACAGGGGGCGCCGATCGGAAAAACTGTTTTTT. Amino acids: CASSDRGRRSEKLFF.